The 12 T cell receptor beta chains below come from one sample, sequenced in a study of shared clonotypes between healthy human individuals. Naive CD8 cells, CD45RO-negative and positively selected for CCR7, excluded terminally differentiated effector memory CD45RA+ cells. This table comes from immunoSEQ multiplex PCR, and its TCRdb copy is limited to in-frame clones, with some not included. The data hold roughly 810,000 clones, with 95% to 97% observed a single time. Sequencing was performed on naive CD8+ T cells sorted from blood. These receptors all stem from a man under 40 in good health.

This clone was observed once. V usage is TRBV7-6 and J usage is TRBJ2-1, with TRBD1 matching 9 bases. Unmatched junction bases numbered 7, after V lost 5 bases and J lost 5 bases. The CDR3 sequence is 15 residues long. In germline, CDR1 is SGHVS, CDR2 FNYEAQ. CDR3 nucleotides: TGTGCCAGCAGCCCCCGGACAGGGGAGCACAATGAGCAGTTCTTC. It codes for CASSPRTGEHNEQFF.

This chain joins TRBV5-4 and TRBJ2-7; TRBD1 agrees at 9 bases. This CDR3 is built from 16 residues. Germline values: CDR1 SGHNT, CDR2 YYREEE (reference sequence). Trimming cost V 0 bases and J 5 bases; bases outside gene matches: 9. CDR3 amino acids: CASSLDLGTGHDEQYF. The CDR3 coding sequence is TGTGCCAGCAGCTTGGACCTCGGGACAGGGCACGACGAGCAGTACTTC.

This chain links TRBV4-1 with TRBJ2-2; TRBD2 matches 8 bases. Germline-derived CDR1 and CDR2 are MGHRA and YSYEKL. After removal of 3 bases from V and 7 bases from J, the junction contained 10 bases not matched to a gene. This CDR3 comprises 16 residues. The CDR3 coding sequence is TGCGCCAGCAGCCACTTTATAGGACTAGCCTACGGGGAGCTGTTTTTT. Residues: CASSHFIGLAYGELFF.

This clone was recorded a few times. The V gene is TRBV9, the J gene TRBJ2-2, with 13 bases fitting TRBD2. The CDR3 spans 18 residues. Per the germline V gene, CDR1 is SGDLS and CDR2 is YYNGEE. Losses at the gene ends were 4 bases for V and 1 base for J; bases not matched to a gene: 7. This CDR3 reads CASSSGLAGLVNTGELFF. The CDR3 bases are TGTGCCAGCAGCTCGGGACTAGCGGGGCTAGTGAACACCGGGGAGCTGTTTTTT.

The chain links TRBV7-9 to TRBJ2-1, with D possibly TRBD1 on 5 matching bases. V was trimmed by 7 bases and J by 9 bases, leaving 16 bases between them. The V gene's germline CDR1 is SEHNR and CDR2 FQNEAQ (reference sequence). This CDR3 spans 13 amino acids. The CDR3 sequence is CASIPVGAPEQFF. CDR3 coding DNA: TGTGCCAGCATCCCGGTAGGGGCGCCTGAGCAGTTCTTC.

This chain joins TRBV4-3 and TRBJ2-1, with 9 bases matching TRBD2. The germline CDR1 and CDR2 sequences are LGHNA and YSLEER. The ends lost 0 bases at V and 7 bases at J; junction bases unmatched: 4. This CDR3 comprises 15 residues. DNA of the CDR3: TGCGCCAGCAGCCAAGAAGATAGCGGGGGAAATGAGCAGTTCTTC. Translating it yields CASSQEDSGGNEQFF.

This chain uses TRBV7-9 with TRBJ2-7, with D tentatively TRBD1 (6 bases). Germline CDR1 is SEHNR and CDR2 is FQNEAQ (reference sequence). The V and J ends lost 4 bases and 5 bases respectively, with 18 bases between them. CDR3 length: 15 residues. CDR3 coding DNA: TGTGCCAGCAGCTCACTCACAGGGAGATGGGACGAGCAGTACTTC. Translation gives CASSSLTGRWDEQYF.

The V call is TRBV5-1, the J call TRBJ2-1; D is perhaps TRBD1 (6 bases). The ends were cut back, 2 bases at V and 0 bases at J, with 12 bases in the middle. The CDR3 is made up of 16 amino acids. Per the germline V gene, CDR1 is SGHRS and CDR2 is YFSETQ. The CDR3 DNA follows: TGCGCCAGCAGCTTCTACAGGGCGAGCTCCTACAATGAGCAGTTCTTC. Translating it yields CASSFYRASSYNEQFF.

J is TRBJ2-1 and V is TRBV7-9; 11 bases line up with TRBD2. This CDR3 contains 17 residues. Trimming cost V 4 bases and J 2 bases; bases outside gene matches: 7. CDR1 SEHNR and CDR2 FQNEAQ come from the germline V gene (reference sequence). This CDR3 reads CASSYSGTSGTYNEQFF. The CDR3 nucleotides read TGTGCCAGCAGCTACTCCGGGACTAGCGGAACCTACAATGAGCAGTTCTTC.

The chain uses TRBV15 and TRBJ2-1; unclear D gene. Trimming stripped 5 bases from V and 0 bases from J, with 11 bases between. The CDR3 sequence is 15 residues long. Germline V lookup: CDR1 LNHNV, CDR2 YYDKDF (reference sequence). The CDR3 protein is CATSLGDSSYNEQFF. In nucleotides, the CDR3 is TGTGCCACCAGCCTCGGAGATAGCTCCTACAATGAGCAGTTCTTC.

This rearrangement joins TRBV7-9 to TRBJ2-4; the D gene is possibly TRBD2 (5 bases). The CDR3 length is 17 residues. Per germline, CDR1 SEHNR and CDR2 FQNEAQ (reference sequence). Trimming left V 3 bases short and J 4 bases short, with 19 bases between. In nucleotides, the CDR3 is TGTGCCAGCAGCTTGGGCGCGGGCGGAGGCGGTAAAAACATTCAGTACTTC. It encodes CASSLGAGGGGKNIQYF.

The J gene is TRBJ2-1, the V gene TRBV11-2, with 7 bases lining up with TRBD2. Germline CDR1 reads SGHAT; CDR2 reads FQNNGV. The CDR3 spans 13 residues. The V and J ends lost 0 bases and 12 bases, in that order; junction bases with no gene match: 5. The CDR3 here is CASSLDGTKAQFF. The CDR3, as DNA: TGTGCCAGCAGCTTAGATGGGACTAAAGCGCAGTTCTTC. The full variable domain, completed using reference TRBV11-2 and TRBJ2-1, is EAGVAQSPRYKIIEKRQSVAFWCNPISGHATLYWYQQILGQGPKLLIQFQNNGVVDDSQLPKDRFSAERLKGVDSTLKIQPAKLEDSAVYLCASSLDGTKAQFFGPGTRLTVL.